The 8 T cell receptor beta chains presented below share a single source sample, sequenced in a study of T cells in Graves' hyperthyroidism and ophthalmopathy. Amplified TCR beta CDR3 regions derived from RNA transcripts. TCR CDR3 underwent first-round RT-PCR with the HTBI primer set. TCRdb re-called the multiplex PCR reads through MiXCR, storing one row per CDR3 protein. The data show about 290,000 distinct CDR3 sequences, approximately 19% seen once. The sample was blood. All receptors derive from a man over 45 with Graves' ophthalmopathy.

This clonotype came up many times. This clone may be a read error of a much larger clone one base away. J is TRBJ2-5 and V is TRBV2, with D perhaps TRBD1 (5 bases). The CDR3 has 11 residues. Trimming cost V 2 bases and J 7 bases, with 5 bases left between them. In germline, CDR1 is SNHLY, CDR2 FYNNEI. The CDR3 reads CASSEQGTQYF. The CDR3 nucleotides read TGTGCCAGCAGTGAACAGGGGACCCAGTACTTC.

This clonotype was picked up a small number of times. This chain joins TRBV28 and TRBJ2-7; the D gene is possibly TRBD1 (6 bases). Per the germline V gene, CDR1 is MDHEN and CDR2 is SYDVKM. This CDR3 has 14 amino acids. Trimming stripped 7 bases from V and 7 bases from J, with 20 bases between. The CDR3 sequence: CASTRRGSPREQYF. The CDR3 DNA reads TGTGCCAGCACCCGAAGGGGGAGTCCGAGGGAGCAGTACTTC.

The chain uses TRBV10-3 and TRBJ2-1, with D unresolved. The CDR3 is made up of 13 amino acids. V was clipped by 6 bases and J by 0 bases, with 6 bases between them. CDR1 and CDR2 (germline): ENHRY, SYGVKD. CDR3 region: CAIRGFSYNEQFF. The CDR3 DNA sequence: TGTGCCATCAGGGGGTTCTCCTACAATGAGCAGTTCTTC.

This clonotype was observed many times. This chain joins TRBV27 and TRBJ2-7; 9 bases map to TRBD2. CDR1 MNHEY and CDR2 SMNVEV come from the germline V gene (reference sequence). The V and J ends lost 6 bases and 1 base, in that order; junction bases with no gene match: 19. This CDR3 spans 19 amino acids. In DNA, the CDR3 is TGTGCCAGCAGCCTCCTGGGGCCCCAACGCGGGAGGGGTTCCTACGAGCAGTACTTC. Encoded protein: CASSLLGPQRGRGSYEQYF.

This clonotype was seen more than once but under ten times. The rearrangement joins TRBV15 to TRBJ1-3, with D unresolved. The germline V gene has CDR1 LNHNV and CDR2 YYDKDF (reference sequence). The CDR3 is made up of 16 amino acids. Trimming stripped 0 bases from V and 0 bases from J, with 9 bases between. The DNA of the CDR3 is TGTGCCACCAGCAGAGATGGCAGTGGCTCTGGAAACACCATATATTTT. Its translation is CATSRDGSGSGNTIYF.

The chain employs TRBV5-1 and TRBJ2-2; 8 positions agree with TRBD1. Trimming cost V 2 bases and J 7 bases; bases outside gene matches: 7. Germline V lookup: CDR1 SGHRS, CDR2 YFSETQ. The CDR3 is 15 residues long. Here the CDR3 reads CASSFGQGEGGELFF. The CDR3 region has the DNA TGCGCCAGCAGCTTTGGACAGGGAGAAGGCGGGGAGCTGTTTTTT.

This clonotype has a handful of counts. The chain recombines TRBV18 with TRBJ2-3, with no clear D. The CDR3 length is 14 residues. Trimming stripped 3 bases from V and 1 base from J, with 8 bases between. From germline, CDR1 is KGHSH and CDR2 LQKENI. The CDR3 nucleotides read TGTGCCAGCTCACCCCTTGGGGGCACAGATACGCAGTATTTT. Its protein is CASSPLGGTDTQYF.

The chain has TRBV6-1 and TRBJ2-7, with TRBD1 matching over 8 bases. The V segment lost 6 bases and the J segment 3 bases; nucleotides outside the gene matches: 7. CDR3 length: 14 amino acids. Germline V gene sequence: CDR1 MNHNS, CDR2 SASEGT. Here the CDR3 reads CASSNGQGGYEQYF. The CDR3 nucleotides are TGTGCCAGCAGCAACGGACAGGGAGGCTACGAGCAGTACTTC.